The 27 T cell receptor beta chains below all came from one sample that was sequenced in a study of cytomegalovirus exposure and HLA in healthy donors. The PCR used 60 Vbeta and 13 Jbeta primers. Sequencing was performed with immunoSEQ multiplex PCR; in TCRdb, only in-frame clones are kept and a portion is missing. The repertoire holds roughly 250,000 clones, with roughly four fifths as singletons. The specimen was PBMCs. The receptors were sampled from a middle-aged woman in good health and CMV-seropositive.

This clone has a handful of counts. V usage is TRBV7-6 and J usage is TRBJ1-1; D is undetermined. Trimming pared 5 bases from V and 8 bases from J, leaving 15 bases between. The CDR3 is made up of 13 amino acids. The germline CDR1 and CDR2 sequences are SGHVS and FNYEAQ. The CDR3 DNA reads as TGTGCCAGCAGCCCAGACCCGGGCGGGGAAGCTTTCTTT. Residues: CASSPDPGGEAFF.

The CDR3 nucleotides are TGTGCCAGCAGCTTAATAGCGGGAGGGCCGGGAGAGCAGTACTTC. As protein: CASSLIAGGPGEQYF. The chain employs TRBV7-2 and TRBJ2-7, with TRBD2 identical over 11 bases. Losses at the gene ends were 2 bases for V and 7 bases for J; bases not matched to a gene: 7. CDR1 is SGHTA and CDR2 is FQGNSA in the germline V gene. CDR3 length equals 15 residues.

The J gene is TRBJ2-1, the V gene TRBV9; TRBD1 matches 8 bases. This CDR3 comprises 15 residues. Germline CDR1 and CDR2: SGDLS and YYNGEE. The J segment lost 4 bases and the V segment lost 4 bases, leaving 7 bases of the junction unmatched. The CDR3 nucleotides read TGTGCCAGCAGCAAGGACAGGGAACTTTACAATGAGCAGTTCTTC. Protein product: CASSKDRELYNEQFF. Using reference TRBV9 and TRBJ2-1 for the parts outside the CDR3, the full variable domain is DSGVTQTPKHLITATGQRVTLRCSPRSGDLSVYWYQQSLDQGLQFLIQYYNGEERAKGNILERFSAQQFPDLHSELNLSSLELGDSALYFCASSKDRELYNEQFFGPGTRLTVL.

The V call is TRBV5-4, the J call TRBJ2-2; 7 nucleotides match TRBD2. The CDR3 extends over 15 amino acids. J lost 2 bases, V lost 2 bases, and 3 bases had no gene match. In germline, CDR1 is SGHNT, CDR2 YYREEE (reference sequence). The CDR3 region is CASSFAGLNTGELFF. CDR3 in DNA: TGTGCCAGCAGCTTCGCGGGACTAAACACCGGGGAGCTGTTTTTT.

The rearrangement uses TRBV10-3 and TRBJ1-1; possible D gene TRBD1, 5 bases. Trimming removed 11 bases at V and 8 bases at J, with 21 bases between. CDR3 length: 13 residues. Germline lookup yields CDR1 ENHRY and CDR2 SYGVKD. The CDR3 DNA sequence: TGTGCCGTCGGGACTTTAGGAACAAGGGAAGCTTTCTTT. Translation: CAVGTLGTREAFF.

The rearrangement joins TRBV13 to TRBJ1-6; D is possibly TRBD1 (5 bases). Looked up from germline, CDR1 is PRHDT and CDR2 is FYEKMQ (reference sequence). V was pared by 5 bases and J by 7 bases, with 15 bases between. CDR3 length: 15 residues. The CDR3 DNA sequence: TGTGCCAGCAGCCTGGGGCAGGCGGCAAATTCACCCCTCCACTTT. Its translation: CASSLGQAANSPLHF.

The sample holds a few counts of this clone. This chain uses TRBV10-3 with TRBJ2-7, with 12 bases identical to TRBD2. V shed 5 bases and J 3 bases; nucleotides not matched to a gene: 5. The CDR3 has 15 residues. In germline, CDR1 is ENHRY, CDR2 SYGVKD. Here the CDR3 DNA reads TGTGCCATCAGTTTACTAGCGGGAGGAAGCTACGAGCAGTACTTC. Protein product: CAISLLAGGSYEQYF.

V is TRBV4-3 and J is TRBJ2-5, with TRBD2 matching over 11 bases. The CDR3 totals 18 residues. Germline V gene sequence: CDR1 LGHNA, CDR2 YSLEER. J lost 5 bases, V lost 0 bases, and 11 bases had no gene match. The CDR3 DNA follows: TGCGCCAGCAGCCAAGAGGTCTATAGCGGGAGGGCCGGGGAGACCCAGTACTTC. It translates to CASSQEVYSGRAGETQYF.

The V and J genes are TRBV9 and TRBJ1-1, with D possibly being TRBD1 (6 bases). The V gene lost 4 bases and the J gene lost 7 bases, with 23 bases spanning the gap. In germline, CDR1 is SGDLS, CDR2 YYNGEE. This CDR3 has 16 residues. Here the CDR3 DNA reads TGTGCCAGCAGCTCACAAGCTGGGGGACAATTTCATGAAGCTTTCTTT. It translates to CASSSQAGGQFHEAFF.

The chain carries TRBV5-4 and TRBJ2-7; TRBD1 matches 8 bases. From germline, CDR1 is SGHNT and CDR2 YYREEE (reference sequence). The trim removed 0 bases at V and 3 bases at J, leaving 5 bases unmatched. CDR3 length: 15 residues. The CDR3 spells CASSLGGTGNYEQYF. As DNA, the CDR3 is TGTGCCAGCAGCTTGGGGGGGACAGGCAACTACGAGCAGTACTTC.

The gene calls are TRBV18 and TRBJ1-1, with a weak D call TRBD1 (6 bases). Looked up from germline, CDR1 is KGHSH and CDR2 is LQKENI. V lost 0 bases and J 1 base, leaving 9 bases between the germline ends. The CDR3 extends over 15 amino acids. The CDR3 DNA sequence: TGTGCCAGCTCACCACCCGGCAGGGGGAACACTGAAGCTTTCTTT. Translating it yields CASSPPGRGNTEAFF.

This clone was seen a handful of times. The chain carries TRBV28 and TRBJ2-7; 10 nucleotides match TRBD2. Germline trimming cut 0 bases from V and 7 bases from J; bases unmatched to any gene: 6. Germline CDR1 reads MDHEN; CDR2 reads SYDVKM. The CDR3 totals 15 residues. The CDR3, as DNA: TGTGCCAGCAGTTTATGGGCTAGCGGGAGAAAAGAGCAGTACTTC. As protein: CASSLWASGRKEQYF.

The chain has TRBV7-9 and TRBJ1-5, with D maybe TRBD1 (5 bases). Trimming left V 5 bases short and J 2 bases short, with 13 bases between. The length of the CDR3 is 15 residues. CDR1 is SEHNR and CDR2 is FQNEAQ in the germline V gene (reference sequence). The CDR3 spells CASSLGGTGNQPQHF. As DNA, the CDR3 is TGTGCCAGCAGCCTCGGAGGGACGGGCAATCAGCCCCAGCATTTT.

The genes are TRBV30 and TRBJ2-1, with D uncertain. Germline assignment: CDR1 GTSNPN and CDR2 SVGIG (reference sequence). The V end lost 1 base, the J end lost 6 bases, and 4 bases lay between the germline ends. The CDR3 runs 11 residues. CDR3 loop: CAWSDFNEQFF. The CDR3 DNA is TGTGCCTGGAGTGACTTCAATGAGCAGTTCTTC.

The chain has TRBV29-1 and TRBJ1-2; D is undetermined. Trimming cost V 7 bases and J 7 bases, with 13 bases left between them. Looked up from germline, CDR1 is SQVTM and CDR2 is ANQGSEA. This CDR3 is built from 11 residues. The CDR3 nucleotides read TGCAGCGCATCGGGGTATGTTGGCTACACCTTC. It yields the protein CSASGYVGYTF.

The chain employs TRBV6-5 and TRBJ2-7; D possibly corresponds to TRBD2 (5 bases). The V end was cut by 0 bases, the J end by 5 bases, with 14 bases between. The germline gives CDR1 MNHEY, CDR2 SVGAGI. The CDR3 is 15 amino acids. The CDR3 nucleotides are TGTGCCAGCAGTTACTCGATCGGGGAAGAGCACGAGCAGTACTTC. As protein: CASSYSIGEEHEQYF.

This rearrangement joins TRBV5-4 to TRBJ2-5, with D possibly being TRBD2 (6 bases). Germline lookup yields CDR1 SGHNT and CDR2 YYREEE (reference sequence). The CDR3 loop spans 17 amino acids. V was cut by 0 bases and J by 2 bases, with 17 bases left in between. This CDR3 is CASSLGGSGNRQETQYF. In DNA form, the CDR3 reads TGTGCCAGCAGCTTGGGAGGTAGCGGCAACAGACAAGAGACCCAGTACTTC.

The CDR3 is CASSSPRDLNNEQFF. The DNA for the CDR3 is TGTGCCAGCAGCTCCCCCCGGGACTTAAACAATGAGCAGTTCTTC. This chain joins TRBV7-3 and TRBJ2-1; D may be TRBD2 (6 bases). Trimming stripped 4 bases from V and 5 bases from J, with 15 bases between. Germline V CDR1 and CDR2: SGHTA, FQGTGA. The CDR3 has 15 residues.

The J gene is TRBJ1-6, the V gene TRBV2; D is possibly TRBD1 (5 bases). The V end lost 4 bases, the J end lost 2 bases, and 6 bases lay between the germline ends. This CDR3 is built from 14 residues. Germline V lookup: CDR1 SNHLY, CDR2 FYNNEI. This CDR3 reads CASSGQTYNSPLHF. Written as DNA, the CDR3 is TGTGCCAGCAGTGGACAGACCTATAATTCACCCCTCCACTTT.

V and J are TRBV6-5 and TRBJ1-2; 7 nucleotides agree with TRBD1. CDR3 length: 12 residues. Germline CDR1 MNHEY, CDR2 SVGAGI. With 4 bases clipped from V and 5 bases from J, the junction kept 1 base outside the gene matches. CDR3 bases: TGTGCCAGCAGTTCGACAGGGTATGGCTACACCTTC. Its protein is CASSSTGYGYTF.

This chain joins TRBV7-2 and TRBJ2-7, with 12 nucleotides matching TRBD2. CDR1 and CDR2 from the germline V gene are SGHTA and FQGNSA. The CDR3 consists of 14 residues. V lost 7 bases to trimming and J lost 1 base; unmatched junction nucleotides: 2. The CDR3 bases are TGTGCCAGCACCGGGACTAGCGGGTCCTACGAGCAGTACTTC. Its protein is CASTGTSGSYEQYF.

The chain carries TRBV7-3 and TRBJ2-1; the D gene is possibly TRBD2 (6 bases). Between the trimmed V and J ends, which lost 5 bases and 5 bases, there was a span of 16 bases. This CDR3 has 15 residues. The germline CDR1 and CDR2 sequences are SGHTA and FQGTGA. The CDR3 nucleotides read TGTGCCAGCAGCCTCGGGGCTAGCGTCGACAATGAGCAGTTCTTC. Amino acids: CASSLGASVDNEQFF.

This clone has only one observation. The CDR3 DNA follows: TGCAGCGTTGAAGTCCCGGGACAGGGGACGTCTGGGGCCAACGTCCTGACTTTC. Encoded protein: CSVEVPGQGTSGANVLTF. The rearrangement joins TRBV29-1 to TRBJ2-6; 10 bases map to TRBD1. Trimming took 1 base from V and 1 from J; bases not matched to a gene: 7. The CDR3 length is 18 residues. Germline CDR1 and CDR2: SQVTM and ANQGSEA.

The chain recombines TRBV4-3 with TRBJ1-3; 10 bases match TRBD1. Germline-derived CDR1 and CDR2 are LGHNA and YSLEER. The V segment lost 2 bases and the J segment 3 bases; nucleotides outside the gene matches: 4. The CDR3 covers 16 residues. CDR3 coding DNA: TGCGCCAGCAGCCAATTTGACAGGGGGCTTGGAAACACCATATATTTT. As protein: CASSQFDRGLGNTIYF.

The rearrangement links TRBV6-6 to TRBJ2-1; 8 bases agree with TRBD2. Trimming cost V 7 bases and J 6 bases; bases outside gene matches: 8. The CDR3 runs 14 residues. Germline loops: CDR1 MNHNY, CDR2 SVGAGI (reference sequence). CDR3 sequence: CASTLVAGSNEQFF. The CDR3, as DNA: TGTGCCAGCACCCTAGTAGCGGGGAGCAATGAGCAGTTCTTC.

The V call is TRBV7-6, the J call TRBJ2-2; TRBD1 agrees at 7 bases. The trim removed 3 bases at V and 0 bases at J, leaving 4 bases unmatched. CDR3 length: 16 amino acids. The germline gives CDR1 SGHVS, CDR2 FNYEAQ. CDR3 region: CASSFDRASNTGELFF. The CDR3 DNA sequence: TGTGCCAGCAGCTTTGACAGGGCCTCGAACACCGGGGAGCTGTTTTTT.

V gene TRBV9 combines with J gene TRBJ2-2, with TRBD2 matching 7 bases. The CDR3 contains 16 residues. The junction had 8 bases not matched to a gene; V was cut back by 3 bases and J by 3 bases. Germline CDR1 is SGDLS and CDR2 is YYNGEE. The CDR3 region has the DNA TGTGCCAGCAGCGGACTGGGACTAACTGACACCGGGGAGCTGTTTTTT. Its protein product is CASSGLGLTDTGELFF.